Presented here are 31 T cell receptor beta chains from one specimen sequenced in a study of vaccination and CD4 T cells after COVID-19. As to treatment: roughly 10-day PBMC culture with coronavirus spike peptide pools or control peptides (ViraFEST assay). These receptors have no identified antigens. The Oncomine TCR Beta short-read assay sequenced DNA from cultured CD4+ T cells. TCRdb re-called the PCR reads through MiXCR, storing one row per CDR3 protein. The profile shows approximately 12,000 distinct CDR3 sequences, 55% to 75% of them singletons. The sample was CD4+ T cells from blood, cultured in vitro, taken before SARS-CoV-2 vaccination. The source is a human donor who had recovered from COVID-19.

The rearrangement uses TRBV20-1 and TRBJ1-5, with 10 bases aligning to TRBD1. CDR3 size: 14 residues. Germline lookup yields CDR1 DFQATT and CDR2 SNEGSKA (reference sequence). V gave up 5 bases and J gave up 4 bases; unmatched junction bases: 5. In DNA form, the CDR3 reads TGCAGTGCTGCACGGGACAGGGGTAATCAGCCCCAGCATTTT. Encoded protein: CSAARDRGNQPQHF.

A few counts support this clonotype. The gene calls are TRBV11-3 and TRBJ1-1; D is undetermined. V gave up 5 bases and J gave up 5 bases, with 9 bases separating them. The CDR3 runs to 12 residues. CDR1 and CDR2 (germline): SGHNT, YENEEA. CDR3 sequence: CASSMISTEAFF. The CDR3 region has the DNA TGTGCCAGCAGCATGATATCGACTGAAGCTTTCTTT. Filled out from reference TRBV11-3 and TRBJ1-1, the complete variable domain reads EAGVVQSPRYKIIEKKQPVAFWCNPISGHNTLYWYLQNLGQGPELLIRYENEEAVDDSQLPKDRFSAERLKGVDSTLKIQPAELGDSAVYLCASSMISTEAFFGQGTRLTVV.

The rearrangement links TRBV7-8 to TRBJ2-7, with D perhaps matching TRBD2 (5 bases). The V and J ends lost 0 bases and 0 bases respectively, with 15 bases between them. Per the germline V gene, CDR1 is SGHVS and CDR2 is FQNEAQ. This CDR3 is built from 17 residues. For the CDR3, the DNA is TGTGCCAGCAGCTTAGCAGGAGGACTGGGGTTCTCCTACGAGCAGTACTTC. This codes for CASSLAGGLGFSYEQYF.

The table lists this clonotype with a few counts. For the CDR3, the DNA is TGCAGTGCTCGACCGTTAGGCAGGGAGGGTCAGCCCCAGCATTTT. Amino acid sequence: CSARPLGREGQPQHF. The chain uses TRBV20-1 and TRBJ1-5; tentatively, D is TRBD1 (5 bases). The germline gives CDR1 DFQATT, CDR2 SNEGSKA (reference sequence). Trimming took 5 bases from V and 6 from J, leaving 20 bases between them. This CDR3 has 15 residues.

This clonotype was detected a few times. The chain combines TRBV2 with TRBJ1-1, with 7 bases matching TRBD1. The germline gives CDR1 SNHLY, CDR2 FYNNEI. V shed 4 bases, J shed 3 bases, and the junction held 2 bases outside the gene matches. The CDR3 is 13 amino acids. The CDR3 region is CASSVRGDTEAFF. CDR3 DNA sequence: TGTGCCAGCAGTGTCAGGGGGGACACTGAAGCTTTCTTT.

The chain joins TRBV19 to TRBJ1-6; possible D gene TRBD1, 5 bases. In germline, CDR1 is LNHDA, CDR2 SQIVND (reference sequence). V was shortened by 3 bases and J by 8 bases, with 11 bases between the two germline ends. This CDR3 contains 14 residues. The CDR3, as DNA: TGTGCCAGTAGTATTGGGGGAAAGGATTCACCCCTCCACTTT. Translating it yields CASSIGGKDSPLHF.

CDR3 region: CATQQLGDTQYF. CDR3 bases: TGTGCCACACAACAACTTGGTGATACGCAGTATTTT. The chain uses TRBV24-1 and TRBJ2-3, with D hard to call. Trimming removed 10 bases from V and 6 bases from J, with 13 bases in between. Germline V gives CDR1 KGHDR, CDR2 SFDVKD. The CDR3 sequence is 12 residues long.

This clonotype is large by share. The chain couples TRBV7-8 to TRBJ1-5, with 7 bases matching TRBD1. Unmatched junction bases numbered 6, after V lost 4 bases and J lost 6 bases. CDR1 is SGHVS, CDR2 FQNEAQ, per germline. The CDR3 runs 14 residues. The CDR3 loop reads CASSYDRVGQPQHF. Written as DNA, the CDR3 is TGTGCCAGCAGCTACGACAGGGTTGGTCAGCCCCAGCATTTT.

The chain's CDR3 is CASSHGTANTEAFF. CDR3 coding DNA: TGCGCCAGCAGCCACGGGACAGCGAACACTGAAGCTTTCTTT. The chain combines TRBV4-3 with TRBJ1-1; 7 nucleotides align to TRBD1. Germline values: CDR1 LGHNA, CDR2 YSLEER. The CDR3 runs to 14 residues. V trimming: 3 bases; J trimming: 1 base; junction bases outside the gene matches: 2.

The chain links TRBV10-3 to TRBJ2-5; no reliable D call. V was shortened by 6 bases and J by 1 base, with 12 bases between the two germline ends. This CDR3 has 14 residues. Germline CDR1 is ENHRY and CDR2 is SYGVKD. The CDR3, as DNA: TGTGCCATCAGCAGACACACCACCCAAGAGACCCAGTACTTC. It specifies CAISRHTTQETQYF.

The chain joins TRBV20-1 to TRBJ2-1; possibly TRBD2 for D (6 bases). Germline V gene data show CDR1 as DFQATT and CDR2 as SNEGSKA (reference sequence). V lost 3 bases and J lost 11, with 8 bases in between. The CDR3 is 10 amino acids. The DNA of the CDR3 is TGCAGTGCTAGGGCGGGAAAGCAGTTCTTC. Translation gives CSARAGKQFF.

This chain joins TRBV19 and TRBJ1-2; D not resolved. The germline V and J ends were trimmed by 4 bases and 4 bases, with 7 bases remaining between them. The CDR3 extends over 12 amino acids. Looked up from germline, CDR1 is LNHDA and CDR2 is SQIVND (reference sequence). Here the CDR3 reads CASSTGGYGYTF. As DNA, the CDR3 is TGTGCCAGTAGTACTGGAGGCTATGGCTACACCTTC.

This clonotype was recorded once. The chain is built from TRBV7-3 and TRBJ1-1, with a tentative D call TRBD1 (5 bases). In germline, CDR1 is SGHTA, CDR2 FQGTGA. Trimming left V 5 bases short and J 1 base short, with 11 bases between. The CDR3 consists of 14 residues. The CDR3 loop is CASSVTASNTEAFF. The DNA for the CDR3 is TGTGCCAGCAGCGTGACAGCCTCGAACACTGAAGCTTTCTTT.

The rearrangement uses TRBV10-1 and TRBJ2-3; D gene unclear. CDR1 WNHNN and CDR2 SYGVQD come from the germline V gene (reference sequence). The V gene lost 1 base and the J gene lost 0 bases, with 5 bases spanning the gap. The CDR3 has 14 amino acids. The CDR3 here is CASSECDSTDTQYF. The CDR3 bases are TGCGCCAGCAGTGAGTGTGACAGCACAGATACGCAGTATTTT.

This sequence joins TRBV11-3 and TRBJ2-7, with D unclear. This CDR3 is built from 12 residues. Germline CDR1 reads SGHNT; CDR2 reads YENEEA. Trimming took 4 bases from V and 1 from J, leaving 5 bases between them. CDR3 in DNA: TGTGCCAGCAGCTCGTTATCCTACGAGCAGTACTTC. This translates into CASSSLSYEQYF.

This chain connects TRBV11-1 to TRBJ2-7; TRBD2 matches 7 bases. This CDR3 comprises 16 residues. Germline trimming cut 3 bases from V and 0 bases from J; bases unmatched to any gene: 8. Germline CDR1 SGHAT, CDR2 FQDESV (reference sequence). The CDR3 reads CASSLGLAEPSYEQYF. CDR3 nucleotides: TGTGCCAGCAGCTTGGGGCTAGCGGAGCCCTCCTACGAGCAGTACTTC.

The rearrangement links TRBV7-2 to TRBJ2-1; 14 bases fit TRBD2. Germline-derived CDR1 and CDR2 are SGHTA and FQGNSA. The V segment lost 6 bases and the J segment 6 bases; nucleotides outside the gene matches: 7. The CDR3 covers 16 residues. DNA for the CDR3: TGTGCCAGCAGTTGGACTAGCGGGGGGACGATCAATGAGCAGTTCTTC. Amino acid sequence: CASSWTSGGTINEQFF.

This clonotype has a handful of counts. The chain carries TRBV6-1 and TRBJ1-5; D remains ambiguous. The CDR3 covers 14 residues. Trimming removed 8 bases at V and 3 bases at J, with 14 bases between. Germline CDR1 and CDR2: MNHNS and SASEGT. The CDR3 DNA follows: TGTGCCAGCTATGGCCCTTACCCCAATCAGCCCCAGCATTTT. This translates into CASYGPYPNQPQHF.

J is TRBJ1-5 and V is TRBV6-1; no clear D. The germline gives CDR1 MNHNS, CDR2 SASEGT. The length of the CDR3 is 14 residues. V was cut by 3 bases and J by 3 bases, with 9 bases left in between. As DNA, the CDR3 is TGTGCCAGCAGTGATCGTCAACCCAATCAGCCCCAGCATTTT. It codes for CASSDRQPNQPQHF.

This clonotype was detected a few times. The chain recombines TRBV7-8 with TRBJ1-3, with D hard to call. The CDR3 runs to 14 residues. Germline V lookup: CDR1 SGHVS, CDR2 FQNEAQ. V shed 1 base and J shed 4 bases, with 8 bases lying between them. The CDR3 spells CASSLGPEGNTIYF. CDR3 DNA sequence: TGTGCCAGCAGCTTAGGGCCTGAGGGAAACACCATATATTTT.

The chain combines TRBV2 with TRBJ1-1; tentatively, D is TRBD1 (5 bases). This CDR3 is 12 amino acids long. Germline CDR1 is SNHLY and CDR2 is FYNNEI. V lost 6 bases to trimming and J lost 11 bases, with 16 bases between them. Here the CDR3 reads CASRQGTFWAFF. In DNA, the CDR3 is TGTGCCAGCAGACAAGGGACTTTTTGGGCTTTCTTT.

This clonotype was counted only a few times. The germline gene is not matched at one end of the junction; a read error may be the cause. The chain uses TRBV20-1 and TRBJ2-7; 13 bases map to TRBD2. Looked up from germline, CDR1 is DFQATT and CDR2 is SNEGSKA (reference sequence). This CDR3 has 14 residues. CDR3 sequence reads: CSAPEGLAGDLQVF. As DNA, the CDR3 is TGCAGTGCTCCCGAAGGACTAGCGGGAGACCTCCAGGTCTTC.

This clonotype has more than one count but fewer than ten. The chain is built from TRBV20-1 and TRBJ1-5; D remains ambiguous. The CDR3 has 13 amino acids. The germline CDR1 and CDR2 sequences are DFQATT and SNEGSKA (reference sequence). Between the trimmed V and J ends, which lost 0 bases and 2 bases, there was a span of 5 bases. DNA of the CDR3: TGCAGTGCTAGAGATAGGGGCAATCAGCCCCAGCATTTT. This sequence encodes CSARDRGNQPQHF.

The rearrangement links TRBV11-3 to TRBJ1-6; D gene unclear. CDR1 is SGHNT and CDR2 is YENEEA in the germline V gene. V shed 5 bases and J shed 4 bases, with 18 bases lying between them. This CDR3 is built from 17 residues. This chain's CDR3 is CASSPATRRRYNSPLHF. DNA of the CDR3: TGTGCCAGCAGCCCAGCGACGCGACGGAGATATAATTCACCCCTCCACTTT.

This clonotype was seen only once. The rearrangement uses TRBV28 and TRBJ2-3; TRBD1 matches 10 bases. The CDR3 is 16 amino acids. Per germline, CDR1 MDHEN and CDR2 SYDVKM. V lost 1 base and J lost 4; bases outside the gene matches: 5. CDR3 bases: TGTGCCAGCAGTTTATTGGGGACAGGGGTTCCAGATACGCAGTATTTT. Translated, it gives CASSLLGTGVPDTQYF.

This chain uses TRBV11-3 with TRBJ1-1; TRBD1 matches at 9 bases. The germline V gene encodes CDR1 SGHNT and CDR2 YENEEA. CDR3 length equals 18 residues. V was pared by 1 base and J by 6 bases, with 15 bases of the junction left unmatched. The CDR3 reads CASSLVPRTGAGISEAFF. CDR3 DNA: TGTGCCAGCAGCTTAGTCCCACGGACAGGGGCGGGTATATCTGAAGCTTTCTTT.

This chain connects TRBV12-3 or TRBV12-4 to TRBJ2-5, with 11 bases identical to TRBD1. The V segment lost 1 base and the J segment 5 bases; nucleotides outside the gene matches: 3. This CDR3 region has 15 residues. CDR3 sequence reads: CASSLGTGGQETQYF. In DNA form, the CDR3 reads TGTGCCAGCAGTTTAGGGACAGGGGGCCAGGAGACCCAGTACTTC.

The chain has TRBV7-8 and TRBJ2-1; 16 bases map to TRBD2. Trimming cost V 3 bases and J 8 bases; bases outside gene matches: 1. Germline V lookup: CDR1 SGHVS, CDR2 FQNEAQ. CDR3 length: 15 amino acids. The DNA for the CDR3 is TGTGCCAGCAGCTTGGGACTAGCGGGGGGGCATGAGCAGTTCTTC. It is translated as CASSLGLAGGHEQFF. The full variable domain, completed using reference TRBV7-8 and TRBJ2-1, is GAGVSQSPRYKVAKRGQDVALRCDPISGHVSLFWYQQALGQGPEFLTYFQNEAQLDKSGLPSDRFFAERPEGSVSTLKIQRTQQEDSAVYLCASSLGLAGGHEQFFGPGTRLTVL.

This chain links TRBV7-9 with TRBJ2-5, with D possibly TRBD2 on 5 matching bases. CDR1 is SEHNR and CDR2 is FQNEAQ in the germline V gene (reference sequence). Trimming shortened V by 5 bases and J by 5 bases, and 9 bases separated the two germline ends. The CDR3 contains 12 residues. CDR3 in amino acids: CASSVRGETQYF. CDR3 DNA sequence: TGTGCCAGCAGCGTCCGAGGGGAGACCCAGTACTTC.

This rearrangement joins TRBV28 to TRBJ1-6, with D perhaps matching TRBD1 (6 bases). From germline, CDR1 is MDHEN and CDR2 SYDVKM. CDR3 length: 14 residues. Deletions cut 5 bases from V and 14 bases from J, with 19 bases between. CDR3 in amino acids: CASSQSTGPWTLHF. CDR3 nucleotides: TGTGCCAGCAGTCAGTCGACAGGTCCCTGGACCCTCCACTTT.

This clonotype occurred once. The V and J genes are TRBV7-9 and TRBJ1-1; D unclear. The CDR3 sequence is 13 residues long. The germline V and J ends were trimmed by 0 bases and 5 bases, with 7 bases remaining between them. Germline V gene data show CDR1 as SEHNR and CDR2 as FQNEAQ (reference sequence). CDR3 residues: CASSLALGTEAFF. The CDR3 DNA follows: TGTGCCAGCAGCTTAGCTCTTGGTACTGAAGCTTTCTTT.